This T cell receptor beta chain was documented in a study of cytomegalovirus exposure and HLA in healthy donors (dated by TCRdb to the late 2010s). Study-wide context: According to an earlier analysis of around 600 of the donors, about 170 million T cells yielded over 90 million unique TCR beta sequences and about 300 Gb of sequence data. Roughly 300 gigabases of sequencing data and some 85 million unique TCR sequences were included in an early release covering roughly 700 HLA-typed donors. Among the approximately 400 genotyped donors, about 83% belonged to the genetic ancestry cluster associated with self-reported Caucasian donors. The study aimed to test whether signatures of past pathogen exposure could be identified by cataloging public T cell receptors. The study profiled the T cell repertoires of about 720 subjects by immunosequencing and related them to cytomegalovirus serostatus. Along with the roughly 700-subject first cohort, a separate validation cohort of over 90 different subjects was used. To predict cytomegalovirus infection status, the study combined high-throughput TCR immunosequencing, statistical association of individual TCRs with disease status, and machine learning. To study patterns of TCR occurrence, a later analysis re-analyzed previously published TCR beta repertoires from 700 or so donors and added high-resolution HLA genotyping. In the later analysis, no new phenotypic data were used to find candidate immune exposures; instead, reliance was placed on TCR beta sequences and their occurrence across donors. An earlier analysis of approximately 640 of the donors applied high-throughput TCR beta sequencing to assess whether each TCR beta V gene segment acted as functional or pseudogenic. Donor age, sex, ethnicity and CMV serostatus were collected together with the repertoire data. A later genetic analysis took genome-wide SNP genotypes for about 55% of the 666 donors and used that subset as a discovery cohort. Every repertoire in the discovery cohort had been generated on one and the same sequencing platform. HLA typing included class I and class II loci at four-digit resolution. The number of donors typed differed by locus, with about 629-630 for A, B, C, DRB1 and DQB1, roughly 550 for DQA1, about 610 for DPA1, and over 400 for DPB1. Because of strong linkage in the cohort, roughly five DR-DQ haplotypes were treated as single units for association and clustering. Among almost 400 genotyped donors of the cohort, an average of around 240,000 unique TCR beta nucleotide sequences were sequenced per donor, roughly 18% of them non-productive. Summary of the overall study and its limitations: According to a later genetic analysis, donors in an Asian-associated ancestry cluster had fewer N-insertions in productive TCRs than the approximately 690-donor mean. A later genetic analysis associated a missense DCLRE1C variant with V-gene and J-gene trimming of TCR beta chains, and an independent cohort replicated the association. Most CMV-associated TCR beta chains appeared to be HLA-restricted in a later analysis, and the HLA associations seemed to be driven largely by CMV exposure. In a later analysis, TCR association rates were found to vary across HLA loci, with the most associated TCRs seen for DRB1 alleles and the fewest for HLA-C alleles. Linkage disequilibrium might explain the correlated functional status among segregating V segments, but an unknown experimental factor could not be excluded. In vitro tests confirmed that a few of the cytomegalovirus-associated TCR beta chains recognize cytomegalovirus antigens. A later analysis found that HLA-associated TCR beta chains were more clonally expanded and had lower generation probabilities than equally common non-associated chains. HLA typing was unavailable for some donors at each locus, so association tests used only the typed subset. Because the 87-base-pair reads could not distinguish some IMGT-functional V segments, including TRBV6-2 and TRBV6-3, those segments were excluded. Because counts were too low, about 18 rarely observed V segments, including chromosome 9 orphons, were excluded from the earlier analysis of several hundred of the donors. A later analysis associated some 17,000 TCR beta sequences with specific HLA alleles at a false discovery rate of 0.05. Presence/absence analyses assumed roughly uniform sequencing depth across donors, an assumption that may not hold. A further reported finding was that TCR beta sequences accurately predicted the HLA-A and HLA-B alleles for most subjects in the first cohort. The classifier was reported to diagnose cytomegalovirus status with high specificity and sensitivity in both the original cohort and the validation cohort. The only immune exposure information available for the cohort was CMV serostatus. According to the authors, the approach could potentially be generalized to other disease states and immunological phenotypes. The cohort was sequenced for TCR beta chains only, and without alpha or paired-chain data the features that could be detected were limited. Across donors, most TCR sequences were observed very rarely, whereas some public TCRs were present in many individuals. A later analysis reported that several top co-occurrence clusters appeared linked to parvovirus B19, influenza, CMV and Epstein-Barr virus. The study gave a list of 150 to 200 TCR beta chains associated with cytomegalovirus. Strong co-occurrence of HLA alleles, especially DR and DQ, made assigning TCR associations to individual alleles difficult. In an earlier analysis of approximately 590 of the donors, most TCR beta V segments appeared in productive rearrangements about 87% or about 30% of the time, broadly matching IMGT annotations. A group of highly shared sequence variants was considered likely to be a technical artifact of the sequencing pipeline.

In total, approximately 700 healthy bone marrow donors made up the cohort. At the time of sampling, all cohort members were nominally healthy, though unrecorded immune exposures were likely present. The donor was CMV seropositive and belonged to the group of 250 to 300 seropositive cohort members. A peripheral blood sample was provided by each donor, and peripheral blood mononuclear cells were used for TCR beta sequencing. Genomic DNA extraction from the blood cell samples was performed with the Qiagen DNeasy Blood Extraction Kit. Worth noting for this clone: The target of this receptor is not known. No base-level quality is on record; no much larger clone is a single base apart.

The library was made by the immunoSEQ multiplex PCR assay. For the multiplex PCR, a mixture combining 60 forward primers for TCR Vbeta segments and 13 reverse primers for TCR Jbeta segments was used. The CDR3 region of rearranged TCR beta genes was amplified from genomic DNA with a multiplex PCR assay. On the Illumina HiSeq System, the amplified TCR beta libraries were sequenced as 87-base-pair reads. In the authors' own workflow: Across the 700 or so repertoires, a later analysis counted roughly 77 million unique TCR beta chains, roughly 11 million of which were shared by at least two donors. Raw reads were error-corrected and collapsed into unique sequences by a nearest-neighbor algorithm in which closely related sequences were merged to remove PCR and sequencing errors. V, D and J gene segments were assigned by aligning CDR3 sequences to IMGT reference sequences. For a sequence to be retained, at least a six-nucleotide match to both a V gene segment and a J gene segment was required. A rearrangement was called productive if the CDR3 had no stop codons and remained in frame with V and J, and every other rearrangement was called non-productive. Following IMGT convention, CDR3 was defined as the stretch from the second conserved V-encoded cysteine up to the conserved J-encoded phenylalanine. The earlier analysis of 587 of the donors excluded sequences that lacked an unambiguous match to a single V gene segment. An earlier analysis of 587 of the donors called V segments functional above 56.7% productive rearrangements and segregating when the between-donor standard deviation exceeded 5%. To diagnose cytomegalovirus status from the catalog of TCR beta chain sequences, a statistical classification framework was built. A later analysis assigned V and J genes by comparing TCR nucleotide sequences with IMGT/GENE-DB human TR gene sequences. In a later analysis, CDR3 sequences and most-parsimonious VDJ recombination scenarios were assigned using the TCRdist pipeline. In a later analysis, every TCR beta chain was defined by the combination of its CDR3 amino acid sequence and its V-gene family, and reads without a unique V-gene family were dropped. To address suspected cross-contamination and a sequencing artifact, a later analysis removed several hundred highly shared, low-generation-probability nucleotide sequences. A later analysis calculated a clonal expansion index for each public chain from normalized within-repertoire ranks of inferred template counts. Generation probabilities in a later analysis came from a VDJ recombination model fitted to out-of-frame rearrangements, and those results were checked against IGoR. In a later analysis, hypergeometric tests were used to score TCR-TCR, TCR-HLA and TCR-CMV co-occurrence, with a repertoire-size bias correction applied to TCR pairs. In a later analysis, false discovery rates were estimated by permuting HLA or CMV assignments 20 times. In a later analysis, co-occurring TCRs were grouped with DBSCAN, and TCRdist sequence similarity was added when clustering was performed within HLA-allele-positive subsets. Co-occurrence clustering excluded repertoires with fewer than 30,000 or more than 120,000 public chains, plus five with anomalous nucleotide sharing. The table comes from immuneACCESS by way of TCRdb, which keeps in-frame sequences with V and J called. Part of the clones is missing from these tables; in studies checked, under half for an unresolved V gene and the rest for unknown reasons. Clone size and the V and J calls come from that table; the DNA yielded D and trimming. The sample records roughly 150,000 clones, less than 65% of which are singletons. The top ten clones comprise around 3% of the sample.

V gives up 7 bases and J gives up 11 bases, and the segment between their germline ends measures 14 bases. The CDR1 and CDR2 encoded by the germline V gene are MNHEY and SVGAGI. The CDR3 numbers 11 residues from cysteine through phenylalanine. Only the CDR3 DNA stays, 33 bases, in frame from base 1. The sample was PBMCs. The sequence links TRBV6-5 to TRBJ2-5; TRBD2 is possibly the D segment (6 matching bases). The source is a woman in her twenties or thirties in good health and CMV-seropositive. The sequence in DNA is TGTGCCAGCACCTTCCTCGGGGGACAGTACTTC. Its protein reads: CASTFLGGQYF.